This T cell receptor beta chain was sequenced for a study of control samples from healthy donors and cancer patients. Sequenced by immunoSEQ multiplex PCR; TCRdb stores in-frame clones only, minus some. The sample has hundreds of thousands of clones, around 80% seen once. The CDR3 length is 14 residues. The J segment lost 3 bases and the V segment lost 3 bases, leaving 4 bases of the junction unmatched. From germline, CDR1 is SGHRS and CDR2 YFSETQ. This sequence was found in an older woman with lung cancer. The chain combines TRBV5-1 with TRBJ2-7; TRBD1 matches at 9 bases. Sequenced input: PBMCs. The CDR3 DNA reads as TGCGCCAGCAGCTCGGGACAGGGAGACTACGAGCAGTACTTC. It codes for CASSSGQGDYEQYF.